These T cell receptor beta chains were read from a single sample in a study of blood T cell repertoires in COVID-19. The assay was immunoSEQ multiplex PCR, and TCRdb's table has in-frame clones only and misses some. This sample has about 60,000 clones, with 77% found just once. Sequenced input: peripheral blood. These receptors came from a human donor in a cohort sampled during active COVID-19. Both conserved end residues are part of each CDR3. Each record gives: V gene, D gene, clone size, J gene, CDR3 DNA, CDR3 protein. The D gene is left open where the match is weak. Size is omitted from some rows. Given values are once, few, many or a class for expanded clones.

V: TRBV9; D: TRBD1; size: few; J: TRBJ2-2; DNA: TGTGCCAGCAGGACAGGGGTGGCCGGGGAGCTGTTTTTT; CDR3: CASRTGVAGELFF
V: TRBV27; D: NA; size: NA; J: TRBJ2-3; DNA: TGTGCCAGCAGAATCCCTTTTACAGATACGCAGTATTTT; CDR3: CASRIPFTDTQYF
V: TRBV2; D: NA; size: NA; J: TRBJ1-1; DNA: TGTGCCAGCAGTACCCCGGTGGGGGGGATCACTGAAGCTTTCTTT; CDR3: CASSTPVGGITEAFF
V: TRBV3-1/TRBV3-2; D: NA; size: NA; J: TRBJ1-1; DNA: TGTGCCAGCAGCCAAGGAGGGACACCGAACACTGAAGCTTTCTTT; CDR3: CASSQGGTPNTEAFF
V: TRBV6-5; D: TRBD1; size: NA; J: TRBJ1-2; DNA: TGTGCCAGCAGTACGGGGACAGGGCATGGCTACACCTTC; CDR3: CASSTGTGHGYTF
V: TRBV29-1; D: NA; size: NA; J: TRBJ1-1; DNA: TGCAGCGTTGAACTTCTCACGGGGAACACTGAAGCTTTCTTT; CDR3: CSVELLTGNTEAFF
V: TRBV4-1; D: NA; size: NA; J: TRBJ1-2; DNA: TGCGCCAGCAGCCAAGATGTGGGGCGGATGCTCGACTATGGCTACACCTTC; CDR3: CASSQDVGRMLDYGYTF
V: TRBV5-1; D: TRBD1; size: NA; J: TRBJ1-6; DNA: TGCGCCAGCAGCTTAAACCGGGACAGAAATTCACCCCTCCACTTT; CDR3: CASSLNRDRNSPLHF
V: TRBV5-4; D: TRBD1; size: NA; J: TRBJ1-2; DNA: TGTGCCAGCAGCACTGGGACAGGGGGCGCAGTGAGTGGCTACACCTTC; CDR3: CASSTGTGGAVSGYTF
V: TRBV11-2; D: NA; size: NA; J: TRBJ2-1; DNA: TGTGCCAGCAGCTTACCTAACACGGGGGTGGGGCAAAATGAGCAGTTCTTC; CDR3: CASSLPNTGVGQNEQFF
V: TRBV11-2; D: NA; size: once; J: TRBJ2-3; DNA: TGTGCCAGCAGCCCCTCAGGCACAGATACGCAGTATTTT; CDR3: CASSPSGTDTQYF
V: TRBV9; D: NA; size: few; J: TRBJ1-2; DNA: TGTGCCAGCAGCGGAGGACTTAATTATACGCCAAGGCTAGATGGCTACACCTTC; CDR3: CASSGGLNYTPRLDGYTF
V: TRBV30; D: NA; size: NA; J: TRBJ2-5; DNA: TGTGCCCGCAGGGGTCGGGAGACCCAGTACTTC; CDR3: CARRGRETQYF
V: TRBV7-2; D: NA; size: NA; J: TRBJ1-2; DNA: TGTGCCAGCAGCCACCTAAATCGGCCGTGGGGAGACAATGGCTACACCTTC; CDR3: CASSHLNRPWGDNGYTF
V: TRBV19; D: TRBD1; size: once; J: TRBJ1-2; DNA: TGTGCCAGTAGTATGGACAGGGGTAATGGCTACACCTTC; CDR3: CASSMDRGNGYTF
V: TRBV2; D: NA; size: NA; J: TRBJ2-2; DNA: TGTGCCAGCCGGAGGGGGAGGGAGAGGAACGGGGAGCTGTTTTTT; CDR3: CASRRGRERNGELFF
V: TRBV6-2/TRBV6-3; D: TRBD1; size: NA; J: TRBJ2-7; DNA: TGTGCCAGCAGCGAACAGGGGTCCTACGAGCAGTACTTC; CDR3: CASSEQGSYEQYF
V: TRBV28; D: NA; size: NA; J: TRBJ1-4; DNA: TGTGCCAGCAGGGTAGGGGGAACTAATGAAAAACTGTTTTTT; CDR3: CASRVGGTNEKLFF
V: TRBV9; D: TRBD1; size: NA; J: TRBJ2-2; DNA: TGTGCCAGCAGCGCGGGACAGGGACGCACCGGGGAGCTGTTTTTT; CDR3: CASSAGQGRTGELFF
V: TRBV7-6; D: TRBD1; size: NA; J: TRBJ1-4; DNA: TGTGCCAGCAGCCGCGGGACAGGGGGAAGTAATGAAAAACTGTTTTTT; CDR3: CASSRGTGGSNEKLFF
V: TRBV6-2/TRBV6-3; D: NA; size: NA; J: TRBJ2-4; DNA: TGTGCCAGCAGCCCAACAGGGACCCGGCAGGGGCTGAAAAACATTCAGTACTTC; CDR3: CASSPTGTRQGLKNIQYF
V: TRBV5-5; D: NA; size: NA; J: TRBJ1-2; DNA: TGTGCCAGCAGGGTTGAGGGTCCGGGGAACTATGGCTACACCTTC; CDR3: CASRVEGPGNYGYTF
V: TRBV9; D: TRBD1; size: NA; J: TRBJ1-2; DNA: TGTGCCAGCAGCGTAGACGACAGGGGAAGGTATGGCTACACCTTC; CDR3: CASSVDDRGRYGYTF